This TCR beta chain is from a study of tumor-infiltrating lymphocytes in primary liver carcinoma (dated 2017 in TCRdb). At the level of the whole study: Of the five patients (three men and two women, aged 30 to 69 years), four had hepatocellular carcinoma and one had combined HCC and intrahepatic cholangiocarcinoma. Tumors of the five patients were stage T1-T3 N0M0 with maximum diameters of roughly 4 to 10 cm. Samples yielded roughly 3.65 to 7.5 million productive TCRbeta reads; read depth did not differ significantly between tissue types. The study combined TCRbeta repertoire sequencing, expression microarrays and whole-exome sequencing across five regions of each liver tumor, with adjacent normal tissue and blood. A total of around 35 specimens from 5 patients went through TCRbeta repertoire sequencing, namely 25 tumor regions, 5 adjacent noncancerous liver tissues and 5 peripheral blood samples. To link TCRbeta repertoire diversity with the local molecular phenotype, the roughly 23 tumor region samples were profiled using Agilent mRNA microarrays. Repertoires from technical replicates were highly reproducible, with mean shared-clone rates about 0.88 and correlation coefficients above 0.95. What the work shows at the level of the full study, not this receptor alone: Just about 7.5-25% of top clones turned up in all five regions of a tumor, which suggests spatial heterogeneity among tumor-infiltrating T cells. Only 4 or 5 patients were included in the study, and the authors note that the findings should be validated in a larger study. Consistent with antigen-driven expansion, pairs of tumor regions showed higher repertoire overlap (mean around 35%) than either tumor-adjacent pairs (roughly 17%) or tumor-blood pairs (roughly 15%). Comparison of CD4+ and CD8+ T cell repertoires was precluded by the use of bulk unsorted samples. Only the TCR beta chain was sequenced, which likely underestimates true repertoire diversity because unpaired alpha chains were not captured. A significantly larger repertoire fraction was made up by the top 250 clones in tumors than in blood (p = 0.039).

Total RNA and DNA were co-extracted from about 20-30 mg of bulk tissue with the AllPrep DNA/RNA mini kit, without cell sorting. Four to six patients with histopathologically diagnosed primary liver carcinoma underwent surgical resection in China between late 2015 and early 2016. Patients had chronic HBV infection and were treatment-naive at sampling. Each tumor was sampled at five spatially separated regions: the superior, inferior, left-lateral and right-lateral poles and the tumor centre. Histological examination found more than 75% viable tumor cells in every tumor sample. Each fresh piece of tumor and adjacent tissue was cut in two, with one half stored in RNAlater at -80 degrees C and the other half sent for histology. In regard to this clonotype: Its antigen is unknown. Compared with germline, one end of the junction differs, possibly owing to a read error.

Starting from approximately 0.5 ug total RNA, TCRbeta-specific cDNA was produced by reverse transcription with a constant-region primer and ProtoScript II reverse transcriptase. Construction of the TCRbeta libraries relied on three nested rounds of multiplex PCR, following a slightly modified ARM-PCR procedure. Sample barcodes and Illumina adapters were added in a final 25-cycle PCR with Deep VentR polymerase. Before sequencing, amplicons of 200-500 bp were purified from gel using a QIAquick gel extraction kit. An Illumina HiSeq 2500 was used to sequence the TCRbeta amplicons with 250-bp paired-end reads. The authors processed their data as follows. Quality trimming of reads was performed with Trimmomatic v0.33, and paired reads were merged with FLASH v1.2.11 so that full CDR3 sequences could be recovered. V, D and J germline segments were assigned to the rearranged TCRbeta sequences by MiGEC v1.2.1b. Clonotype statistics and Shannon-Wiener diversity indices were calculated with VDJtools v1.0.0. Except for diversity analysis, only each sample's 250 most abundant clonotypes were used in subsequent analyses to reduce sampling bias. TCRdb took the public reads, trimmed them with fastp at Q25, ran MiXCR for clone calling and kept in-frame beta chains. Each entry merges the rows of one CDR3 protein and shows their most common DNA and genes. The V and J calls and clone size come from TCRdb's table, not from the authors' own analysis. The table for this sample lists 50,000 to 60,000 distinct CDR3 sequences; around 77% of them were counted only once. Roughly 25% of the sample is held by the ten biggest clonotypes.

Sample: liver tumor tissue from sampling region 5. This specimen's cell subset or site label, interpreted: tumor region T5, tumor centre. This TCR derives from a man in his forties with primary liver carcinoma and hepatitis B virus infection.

The sequence in DNA is TGCAGTGCTAGACAGGCCGGGGGAGGAGAGAACCAGTACTTC. Its translation reads: CSARQAGGGENQYF. The V and J segments used are TRBV20-1 and TRBJ2-5, and the D gene may be TRBD2, 6 bases matching. The CDR3 runs 14 residues from the cysteine to the phenylalanine. Only the CDR3 region is kept as DNA, spanning 42 bases read in frame from base 1. Reading the germline V gene (reference sequence) gives CDR1 DFQATT and CDR2 SNEGSKA.